This T cell receptor beta chain was captured in a study of read filtering for tumor transcriptome and immune sequencing. CDR1 and CDR2 from the germline V gene are LGHDT and YNNKEL (reference sequence). CDR3 length: 14 amino acids. This library used about 360 ng RNA and molecular barcoded adaptors spanning alpha/delta and beta/gamma chains. TCRdb re-called the reads with MiXCR, one entry per CDR3 protein. The data contain around 50,000 distinct CDR3 sequences, about 12% of them singletons. This clonotype was seen many times. Mismatch with germline at one junction end may stem from a read error. Bone marrow was sampled from every patient at the time of active disease.

The genes are TRBV3-1 and TRBJ2-7; 10 bases are a match to TRBD2. The sequence was obtained from a donor aged 40 or older with multiple myeloma. The sample taken for sequencing was a population of CD138-negative cells sorted from bone marrow. This CDR3 is CATSGGDGGYEQYF. CDR3 in DNA: TGTGCCACCAGCGGGGGGGACGGGGGCTACGAGCAGTACTTC.